The rows below give T cell receptor beta chains drawn from one sample of a study of shared clonotypes between healthy human individuals. TCRdb's table, derived via immunoSEQ multiplex PCR, lists solely in-frame clones and lacks some. The sample yields a few million clones, around nine tenths seen once. Sequenced sample: naive CD4+ T cells sorted from blood. The source is a man aged 18-30 years in good health. CDR3s include the opening cysteine and the closing phenylalanine or tryptophan. D genes are given only for firm matches. Rows may omit the clone size; those that give it use once, few, many or a size class.

CDR3 length,D gene,J gene,clone size,V gene,CDR3 DNA,CDR3 protein
13,NA,TRBJ1-4,NA,TRBV4-3,TGCGCCAGCAGCCAGACCCTGAATGAAAAACTGTTTTTT,CASSQTLNEKLFF
13,NA,TRBJ1-4,NA,TRBV2,TGTGCCAGCAGTGGAGGACAGTATGAAAAACTGTTTTTT,CASSGGQYEKLFF
10,NA,TRBJ2-5,NA,TRBV6-1,TGTGCCAGCGAAGTGAAGACCCAGTACTTC,CASEVKTQYF
17,TRBD1,TRBJ2-3,NA,TRBV18,TGTGCCAGCTCACCTCTTCGAACAGGGGTAGGCACAGATACGCAGTATTTT,CASSPLRTGVGTDTQYF
14,TRBD1,TRBJ1-5,NA,TRBV6-1,TGTGCCAGCAGGAGGACAGGGGACAATCAGCCCCAGCATTTT,CASRRTGDNQPQHF
14,TRBD1,TRBJ1-2,NA,TRBV5-1,TGCGCCAGCAGCGTCGACCGGGACAGCTACCCGGGAACCTTC,CASSVDRDSYPGTF
14,TRBD1,TRBJ1-1,NA,TRBV7-2,TGTGCCAGCAGCAAAAACAGGGGGAACACTGAAGCTTTCTTT,CASSKNRGNTEAFF
16,TRBD1,TRBJ1-5,NA,TRBV6-6,TGTGCCAGCAGTAGGGGAGGGACAGCTTTCAATCAGCCCCAGCATTTT,CASSRGGTAFNQPQHF
15,TRBD2,TRBJ2-7,NA,TRBV7-3,TGTGCCAGCAGCTTATCTAGCGGGGGGGCTTACGAGCAGTACTTC,CASSLSSGGAYEQYF
16,TRBD2,TRBJ2-2,NA,TRBV5-4,TGTGCCAGCAGCTTTGGCGGGAGTGGATTCACCGGGGAGCTGTTTTTT,CASSFGGSGFTGELFF
15,TRBD2,TRBJ2-3,NA,TRBV5-1,TGCTCCACCTCGGAGGCGGGAGGGAGCACAGATACGCAGTATTTT,CSTSEAGGSTDTQYF
15,TRBD1,TRBJ2-1,NA,TRBV7-2,TGTGCCAGCAGTCATCCAGGGACAGGGGTCAATGAGCAGTTCTTC,CASSHPGTGVNEQFF
15,TRBD1,TRBJ1-6,NA,TRBV4-1,TGCGCCAGCAGCCAAGGCGGGACAGGGAATTCACCCCTCCACTTT,CASSQGGTGNSPLHF
14,TRBD2,TRBJ2-1,NA,TRBV10-3,TGTGCCATCAAAAGCGAACTAGCGGACAATGAGCAGTTCTTC,CAIKSELADNEQFF
13,NA,TRBJ1-2,few,TRBV10-1,TGCGCCAGCAGTGAGGGGATGTCGTATGGCTACACCTTC,CASSEGMSYGYTF
15,TRBD1,TRBJ2-2,NA,TRBV5-1,TGCGCCAGCAGCCAGGGAACAGGGGCCGCCGGGGAGCTGTTTTTT,CASSQGTGAAGELFF
15,NA,TRBJ2-3,NA,TRBV29-1,TGCAGCGTTGTTTTACTCTCCCTGCTCACAGATACGCAGTATTTT,CSVVLLSLLTDTQYF
20,NA,TRBJ2-3,NA,TRBV28,TGTGCCAGCAGTTTTAGGGGGAATTTGGGCAGGGCGATCTCCACAGATACGCAGTATTTT,CASSFRGNLGRAISTDTQYF
13,NA,TRBJ2-3,once,TRBV6-1,TGTGCCAGCAGTGAAGGTTCGGTAGATACGCAGTATTTT,CASSEGSVDTQYF
15,NA,TRBJ2-1,NA,TRBV7-7,TGTGCTAGCAGCCCCTTGGAGGTCCCCTACAATGAGCAGTTCTTC,CASSPLEVPYNEQFF
14,NA,TRBJ2-1,NA,TRBV12-5,TGTGCTAGTGGTTTGGGACAGACTTACAATGAGCAGTTCTTC,CASGLGQTYNEQFF
13,NA,TRBJ2-3,NA,TRBV19,TGTGCCAGTAGTATGACGGGTCTGGATACGCAGTATTTT,CASSMTGLDTQYF
14,TRBD1,TRBJ1-2,NA,TRBV7-9,TGTGCCAGCAGCTTAACGACAGGGTCGAGTGGCTACACCTTC,CASSLTTGSSGYTF
15,NA,TRBJ1-3,NA,TRBV7-2,TGTGCCAGCAGCTTAGTGTCCGGAATTGGAAACACCATATATTTT,CASSLVSGIGNTIYF
17,TRBD1,TRBJ2-3,NA,TRBV5-1,TGCGCCAGCAGCTTGGGTGGACAGGGGACTTTCACAGATACGCAGTATTTT,CASSLGGQGTFTDTQYF
12,NA,TRBJ2-7,NA,TRBV18,TGTGCCAGCTCACCACCGATTAGGGAGCAGTACTTC,CASSPPIREQYF
13,NA,TRBJ2-1,once,TRBV4-3,TGCGCCAGCAGCCAAGATAGGCGAGTTGGGCAGTTCTTC,CASSQDRRVGQFF
14,NA,TRBJ2-5,NA,TRBV6-1,TGTGCCAGCAGTGAAGATCGATGGGGAGAGACCCAGTACTTC,CASSEDRWGETQYF
13,NA,TRBJ1-2,NA,TRBV25-1,TGTGCCAGCAAGAAGCCAGGGTGGGTTGGCTACACCTTC,CASKKPGWVGYTF
12,NA,TRBJ2-2,NA,TRBV7-8,TGTGCCAGCAGCTTAGTCACCGGGGAGCTGTTTTTT,CASSLVTGELFF
12,NA,TRBJ2-1,NA,TRBV7-2,TGTGCCAGCAGCTTAACGCCCAATGAGCAGTTCTTC,CASSLTPNEQFF
18,TRBD2,TRBJ2-3,NA,TRBV5-1,TGCGCCAGCAGCTTGGCCGAGTCTAGCGGGAGTAGCACAGATACGCAGTATTTT,CASSLAESSGSSTDTQYF
15,TRBD1,TRBJ2-1,NA,TRBV9,TGTGCCAGCAGCGTTTCCGGGACAGGGGTCGATGAGCAGTTCTTC,CASSVSGTGVDEQFF
14,NA,TRBJ1-1,few,TRBV6-6,TGTGCCAGCAGTTACAGTAGAGTGAACACTGAAGCTTTCTTT,CASSYSRVNTEAFF
12,NA,TRBJ1-6,NA,TRBV2,TGTGCCAGCAGCCTTACAAGCACACCCCTCCACTTT,CASSLTSTPLHF
15,TRBD1,TRBJ1-2,NA,TRBV10-3,TGTGCCATCACACCAGGGACAGCAGCTAACTATGGCTACACCTTC,CAITPGTAANYGYTF
16,TRBD2,TRBJ2-7,many,TRBV6-1,TGTGCCAGCAGTGAAAAGGAAGGAGCGGGAGGATACGAGCAGTACTTC,CASSEKEGAGGYEQYF
11,NA,TRBJ1-2,NA,TRBV11-2,TGTGCCAGCAGCAGAAGCCCGGGCTACACCTTC,CASSRSPGYTF
13,NA,TRBJ2-5,NA,TRBV11-2,TGTGCCAGCAGTCCGACTAGTTGGGAGACCCAGTACTTC,CASSPTSWETQYF
15,TRBD1,TRBJ2-7,NA,TRBV6-1,TGTGCCAGCAGTGGAGGACAGGGCCCTTTGGGCGAGCAGTACTTC,CASSGGQGPLGEQYF
14,NA,TRBJ2-5,NA,TRBV30,TGTGCCTGGAGTGTGCAGCAGTACCAAGAGACCCAGTACTTC,CAWSVQQYQETQYF
13,NA,TRBJ1-1,NA,TRBV5-1,TGCGCCAGCAGCACGTGGGGGAACACTGAAGCTTTCTTT,CASSTWGNTEAFF
15,NA,TRBJ2-1,NA,TRBV5-1,TGCGCCAGCAGCCCAGAAGGGACAAGGTACAATGAGCAGTTCTTC,CASSPEGTRYNEQFF
13,NA,TRBJ2-7,NA,TRBV5-4,TGTGCCAGCAGTCCCTGGAATTCCTACGAGCAGTACTTC,CASSPWNSYEQYF
15,NA,TRBJ2-7,NA,TRBV2,TGTGCCAGCAGGCAGCCCGGGATCCCCCAAAGGGAGCAGTACTTC,CASRQPGIPQREQYF
11,NA,TRBJ1-1,NA,TRBV10-3,TGTGCCATCAGTGAGTTGGCCGAAGCTTTCTTT,CAISELAEAFF
15,NA,TRBJ2-1,NA,TRBV30,TGTGCCTGGATCGACCGGGACCGCTCCCTCAATGAGCAGTTCTTC,CAWIDRDRSLNEQFF
14,NA,TRBJ2-2,NA,TRBV5-4,TGTGCCAGCAGCTTTTCCGGAACCACCGGGGAGCTGTTTTTT,CASSFSGTTGELFF
16,NA,TRBJ1-3,NA,TRBV28,TGTGCCAGCAGTTTGTTTCAGGTTCGGGCTGGAAACACCATATATTTT,CASSLFQVRAGNTIYF